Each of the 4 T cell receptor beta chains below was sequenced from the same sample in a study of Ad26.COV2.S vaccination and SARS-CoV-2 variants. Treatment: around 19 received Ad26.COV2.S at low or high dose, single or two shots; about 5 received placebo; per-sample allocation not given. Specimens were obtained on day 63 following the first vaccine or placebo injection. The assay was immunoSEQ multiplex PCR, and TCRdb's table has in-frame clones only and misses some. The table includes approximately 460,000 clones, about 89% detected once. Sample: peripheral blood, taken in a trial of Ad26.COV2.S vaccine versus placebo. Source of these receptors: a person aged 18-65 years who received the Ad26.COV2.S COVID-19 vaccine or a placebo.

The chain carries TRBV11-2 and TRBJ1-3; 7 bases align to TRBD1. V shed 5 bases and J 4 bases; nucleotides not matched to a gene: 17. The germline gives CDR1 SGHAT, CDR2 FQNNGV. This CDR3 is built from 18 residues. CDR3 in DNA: TGTGCCAGCAGCCCGAGGCCCCCCCAACCGGGACAGGGAAACACCATATATTTT. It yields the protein CASSPRPPQPGQGNTIYF.

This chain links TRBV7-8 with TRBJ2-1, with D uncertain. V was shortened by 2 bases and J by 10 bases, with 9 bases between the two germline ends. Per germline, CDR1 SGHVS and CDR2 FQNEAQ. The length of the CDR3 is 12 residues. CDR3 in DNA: TGTGCCAGCAGCTTATATGTGGGGGAGCAGTTCTTC. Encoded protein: CASSLYVGEQFF.

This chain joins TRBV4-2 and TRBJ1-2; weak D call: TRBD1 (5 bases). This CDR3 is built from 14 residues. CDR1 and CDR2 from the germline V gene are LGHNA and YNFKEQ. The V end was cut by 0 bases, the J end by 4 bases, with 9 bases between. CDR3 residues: CASSQDVQVYGYTF. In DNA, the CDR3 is TGTGCCAGCAGCCAAGATGTACAGGTCTATGGCTACACCTTC.

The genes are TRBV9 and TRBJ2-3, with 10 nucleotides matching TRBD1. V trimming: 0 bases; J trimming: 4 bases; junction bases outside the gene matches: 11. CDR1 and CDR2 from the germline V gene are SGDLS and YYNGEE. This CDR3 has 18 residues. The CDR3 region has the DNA TGTGCCAGCAGCGTAGCGGGGAGGACAGGGGGATCGGCAGATACGCAGTATTTT. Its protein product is CASSVAGRTGGSADTQYF.